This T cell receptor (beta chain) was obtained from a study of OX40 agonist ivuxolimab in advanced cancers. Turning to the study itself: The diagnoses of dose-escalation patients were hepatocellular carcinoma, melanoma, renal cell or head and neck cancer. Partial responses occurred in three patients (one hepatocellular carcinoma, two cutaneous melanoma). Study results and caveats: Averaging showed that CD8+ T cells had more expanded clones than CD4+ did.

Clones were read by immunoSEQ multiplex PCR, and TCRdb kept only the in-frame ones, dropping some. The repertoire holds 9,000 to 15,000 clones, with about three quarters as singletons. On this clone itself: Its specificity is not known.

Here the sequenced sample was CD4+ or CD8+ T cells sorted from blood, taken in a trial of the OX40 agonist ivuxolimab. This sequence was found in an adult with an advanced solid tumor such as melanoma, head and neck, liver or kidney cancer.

The CDR3 DNA follows: TGCAGCGTAGCCCCGGGAAGCGGGAGAGGCGCCTACGAGCAGTACTTC. It translates to CSVAPGSGRGAYEQYF. The rearrangement links TRBV29-1 to TRBJ2-7, with 8 bases lining up with TRBD2. The CDR3 spans 16 residues. Trimming took 6 bases from V and 2 from J; bases not matched to a gene: 15. Germline V CDR1 and CDR2: SQVTM, ANQGSEA.